These 8 T cell receptor beta chains were all obtained from the same sample, sequenced in a study of cytomegalovirus exposure and HLA in healthy donors. Researchers ran the PCR with 60 Vbeta and 13 Jbeta primers. Data came from immunoSEQ multiplex PCR; TCRdb stores just in-frame clones and leaves some out. The sample contains about 93,000 clones, around 73% of which appear only once. Sequencing input: PBMCs. The receptors come from a middle-aged woman in good health and CMV-seronegative.

The V gene is TRBV5-1, the J gene TRBJ2-5, with 10 bases lining up with TRBD2. Unmatched junction bases numbered 11, after V lost 4 bases and J lost 5 bases. CDR3 size: 16 residues. CDR1 and CDR2 from the germline V gene are SGHRS and YFSETQ. CDR3 amino acids: CASSPNLAGAGETQYF. The CDR3, as DNA: TGCGCCAGCAGCCCCAACCTAGCGGGAGCGGGGGAGACCCAGTACTTC. The complete variable domain, with remaining parts taken from reference TRBV5-1 and TRBJ2-5, reads KAGVTQTPRYLIKTRGQQVTLSCSPISGHRSVSWYQQTPGQGLQFLFEYFSETQRNKGNFPGRFSGRQFSNSRSEMNVSTLELGDSALYLCASSPNLAGAGETQYFGPGTRLLVL.

V gene TRBV19 combines with J gene TRBJ2-5; the D is unclear. The V gene lost 1 base and the J gene lost 4 bases, with 7 bases spanning the gap. Germline CDR1 and CDR2: LNHDA and SQIVND (reference sequence). CDR3 size: 13 residues. The CDR3 sequence: CASSIVSGETQYF. The CDR3 DNA is TGTGCCAGTAGTATAGTTTCGGGAGAGACCCAGTACTTC.

The V and J genes are TRBV4-2 and TRBJ2-3, with D unresolved. This CDR3 has 14 amino acids. Germline lookup yields CDR1 LGHNA and CDR2 YNFKEQ. V was cut by 0 bases and J by 7 bases, with 11 bases left in between. The CDR3 region is CASSQDLRTHTQYF. The CDR3 DNA follows: TGTGCCAGCAGCCAAGATCTGAGAACCCATACGCAGTATTTT.

This clone occurred once. The chain carries TRBV7-8 and TRBJ2-7, with TRBD2 identical over 8 bases. From germline, CDR1 is SGHVS and CDR2 FQNEAQ. This CDR3 spans 17 amino acids. The trim removed 0 bases at V and 6 bases at J, leaving 13 bases unmatched. The CDR3: CASSLAESTSGPREQYF. The CDR3 nucleotides are TGTGCCAGCAGCTTAGCGGAGAGTACTAGCGGCCCGCGCGAGCAGTACTTC.

This chain links TRBV6-6 with TRBJ1-4, with D perhaps matching TRBD1 (6 bases). The CDR3 runs to 13 residues. Germline V CDR1 and CDR2: MNHNY, SVGAGI (reference sequence). Deletions cut 6 bases from V and 7 bases from J, with 12 bases between. The CDR3 here is CASSQTGFEKLFF. The CDR3 region has the DNA TGTGCCAGCAGCCAAACAGGGTTTGAAAAACTGTTTTTT.

The chain employs TRBV6-1 and TRBJ2-3, with 9 positions matching TRBD2. The CDR3 totals 16 residues. CDR1 MNHNS and CDR2 SASEGT come from the germline V gene. V lost 2 bases, J lost 2 bases, and 5 bases stayed unmatched. CDR3 sequence reads: CASSELVAGVTDTQYF. The DNA of the CDR3 is TGTGCCAGCAGTGAATTGGTAGCGGGAGTCACAGATACGCAGTATTTT.

V gene TRBV6-5 combines with J gene TRBJ2-4, with D possibly TRBD1 on 5 matching bases. Trimming pared 6 bases from V and 1 base from J, leaving 10 bases between. CDR1 and CDR2 from the germline V gene are MNHEY and SVGAGI. The CDR3 totals 14 residues. The DNA of the CDR3 is TGTGCCAGCAGCTTGACAGCTGCCAAAAACATTCAGTACTTC. Its translation: CASSLTAAKNIQYF.

The chain couples TRBV11-3 to TRBJ2-2; D gene unclear. The germline V gene encodes CDR1 SGHNT and CDR2 YENEEA. V lost 5 bases and J lost 5, with 6 bases in between. The CDR3 covers 12 residues. This CDR3 reads CASSPTTGELFF. The CDR3 nucleotides read TGTGCCAGCAGCCCGACAACCGGGGAGCTGTTTTTT.